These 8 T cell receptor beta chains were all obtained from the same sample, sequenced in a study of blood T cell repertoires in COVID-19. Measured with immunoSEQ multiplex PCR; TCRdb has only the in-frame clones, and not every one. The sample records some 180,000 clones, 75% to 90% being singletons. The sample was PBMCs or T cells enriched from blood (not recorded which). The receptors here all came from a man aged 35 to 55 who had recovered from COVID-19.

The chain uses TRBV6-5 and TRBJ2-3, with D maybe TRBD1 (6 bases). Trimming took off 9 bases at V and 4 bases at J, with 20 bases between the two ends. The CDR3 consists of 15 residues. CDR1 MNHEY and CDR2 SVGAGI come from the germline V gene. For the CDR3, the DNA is TGTGCCAGTAGACAGGAACAGTTCAGACCAGATACGCAGTATTTT. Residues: CASRQEQFRPDTQYF.

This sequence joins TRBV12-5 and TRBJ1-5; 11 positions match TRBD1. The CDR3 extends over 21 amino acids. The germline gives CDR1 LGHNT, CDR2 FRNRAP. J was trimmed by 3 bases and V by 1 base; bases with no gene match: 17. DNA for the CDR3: TGTGCTAGTGGTTTGGAAGTTTGGACAGGGGGCCCGCCCTCCCCCAATCAGCCCCAGCATTTT. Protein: CASGLEVWTGGPPSPNQPQHF.

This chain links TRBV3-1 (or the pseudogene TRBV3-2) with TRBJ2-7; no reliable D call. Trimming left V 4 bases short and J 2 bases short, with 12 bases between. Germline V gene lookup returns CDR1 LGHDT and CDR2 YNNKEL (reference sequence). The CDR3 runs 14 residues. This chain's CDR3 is CASSPLERPYEQYF. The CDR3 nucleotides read TGTGCCAGCAGCCCCTTGGAGCGTCCCTACGAGCAGTACTTC.

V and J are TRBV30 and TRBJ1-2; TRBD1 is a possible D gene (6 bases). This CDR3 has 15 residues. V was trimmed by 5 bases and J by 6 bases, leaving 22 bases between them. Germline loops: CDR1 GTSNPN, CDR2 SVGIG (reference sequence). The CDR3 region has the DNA TGTGCCTGGGGGGGCCGTCAGGATAAGTGGGATGGCTACACCTTC. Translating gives CAWGGRQDKWDGYTF. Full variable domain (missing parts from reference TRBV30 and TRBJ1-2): SQTIHQWPATLVQPVGSPLSLECTVEGTSNPNLYWYRQAAGRGLQLLFYSVGIGQISSEVPQNLSASRPQDRQFILSSKKLLLSDSGFYLCAWGGRQDKWDGYTFGSGTRLTVV.

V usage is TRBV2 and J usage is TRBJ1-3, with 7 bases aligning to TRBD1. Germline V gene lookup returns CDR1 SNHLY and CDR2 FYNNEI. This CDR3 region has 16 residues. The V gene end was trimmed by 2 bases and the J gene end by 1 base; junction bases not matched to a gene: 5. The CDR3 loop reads CASSERRGLSGNTIYF. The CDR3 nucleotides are TGTGCCAGCAGTGAACGAAGGGGGCTGTCTGGAAACACCATATATTTT.

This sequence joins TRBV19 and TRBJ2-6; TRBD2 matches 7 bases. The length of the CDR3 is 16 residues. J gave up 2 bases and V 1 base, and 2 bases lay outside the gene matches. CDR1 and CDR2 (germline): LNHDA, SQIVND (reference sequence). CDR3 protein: CASSIAAGAGANVLTF. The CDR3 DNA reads TGTGCCAGTAGTATAGCTGCGGGGGCTGGGGCCAACGTCCTGACTTTC. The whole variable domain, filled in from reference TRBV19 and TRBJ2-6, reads DGGITQSPKYLFRKEGQNVTLSCEQNLNHDAMYWYRQDPGQGLRLIYYSQIVNDFQKGDIAEGYSVSREKKESFPLTVTSAQKNPTAFYLCASSIAAGAGANVLTFGAGSRLTVL.

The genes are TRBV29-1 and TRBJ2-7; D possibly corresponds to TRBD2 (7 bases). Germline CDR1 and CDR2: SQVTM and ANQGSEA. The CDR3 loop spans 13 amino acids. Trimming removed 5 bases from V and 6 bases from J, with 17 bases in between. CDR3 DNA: TGCAGCGTTCCGGGGGCGGGACTACGCGAGCAGTACTTC. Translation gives CSVPGAGLREQYF.

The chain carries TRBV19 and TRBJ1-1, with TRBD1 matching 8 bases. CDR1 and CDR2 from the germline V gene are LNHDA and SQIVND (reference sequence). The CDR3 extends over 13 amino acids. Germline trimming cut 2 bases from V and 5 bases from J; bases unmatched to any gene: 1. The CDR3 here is CASSINRGTEAFF. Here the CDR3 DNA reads TGTGCCAGTAGTATAAACAGGGGGACTGAAGCTTTCTTT.